The TCR beta chain described here comes from a study of human T cells and chemical hapten exposure. Study-wide background: Patients' scalps got diphenylcyclopropenone weekly throughout the roughly 25-week study. Patients, chiefly female, had alopecia areata, totalis or universalis. Study-wide points: Patch test score showed a positive correlation with PT1 expanded TCR counts.

This clonotype has only a few counts. Antigen: not known. Germline lookup yields CDR1 MNHNY and CDR2 SVGAGI (reference sequence). Between the trimmed V and J ends, which lost 6 bases and 2 bases, there was a span of 17 bases. The length of the CDR3 is 15 residues. Individual cDNA molecules each carried unique molecular identifiers attached by the library. TCRdb re-called the RACE reads with MiXCR, one entry per CDR3 protein. Of around 69,000 distinct CDR3 sequences listed, 8.5% are singletons. Time point indicated: patch test 2, 6 weeks after DPC sensitization. Specified treatment: therapeutic diphenylcyclopropenone sensitization with weekly scalp DPC.

This receptor was identified in a woman aged 45 to 65 with alopecia areata. Some clones in this sample may be carry-over from other donors' samples. This chain links TRBV6-6 with TRBJ2-7; D is uncertain. Source: whole blood, taken in connection with sensitization to the hapten diphenylcyclopropenone (DPC). The CDR3 spells CASRPGPRSPYEQYF. The CDR3 nucleotides are TGTGCCAGCAGGCCCGGGCCCCGATCCCCCTACGAGCAGTACTTC.